This TCR beta chain was profiled in a study of identical twins. Overall study findings and caveats: Alpha sequences out of frame and shared by twins had excess low generation probability. The same donors were not followed; conclusions instead depended on cross-sectional statistical analysis. In zero-insertion analyses, partial confounding could arise from invariant MAIT and iNKT cells.

At least ten counts were recorded for this clonotype. Its antigen is currently unknown. MiXCR, applied by TCRdb to the 5' RACE reads, yields one record per CDR3 protein. Among approximately 220,000 distinct CDR3 sequences listed, more than 6.5% were seen once. This CDR3 contains 14 residues. Germline V gives CDR1 SGHKS, CDR2 YYEKEE (reference sequence). The V gene lost 0 bases and the J gene lost 0 bases, with 4 bases spanning the gap. This sample was shared with a second study, whose subject was yellow fever vaccine responses in identical twins.

The rearrangement uses TRBV5-5 and TRBJ1-3; D remains unclear. The TCR sequence derives from a woman younger than 30 in good health. The sample was memory (CD45RO+) T cells sorted from blood. CDR3: CASSLARSGNTIYF. The CDR3 nucleotides read TGTGCCAGCAGCTTGGCCCGCTCTGGAAACACCATATATTTT.